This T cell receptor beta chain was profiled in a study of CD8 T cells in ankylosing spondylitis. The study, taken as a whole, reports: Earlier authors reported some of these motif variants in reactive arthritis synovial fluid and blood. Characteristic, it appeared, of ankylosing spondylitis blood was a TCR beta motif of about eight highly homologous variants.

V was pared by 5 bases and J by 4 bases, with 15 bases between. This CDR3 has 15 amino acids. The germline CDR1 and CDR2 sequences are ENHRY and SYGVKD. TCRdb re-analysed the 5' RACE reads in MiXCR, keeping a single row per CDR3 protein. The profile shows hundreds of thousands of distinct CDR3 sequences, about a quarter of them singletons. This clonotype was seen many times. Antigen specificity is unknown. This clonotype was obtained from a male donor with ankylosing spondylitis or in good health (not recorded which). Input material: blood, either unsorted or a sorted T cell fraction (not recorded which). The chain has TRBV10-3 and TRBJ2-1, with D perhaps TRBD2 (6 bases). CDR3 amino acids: CAISLLAEAYNEQFF. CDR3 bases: TGTGCCATCAGTCTTTTAGCGGAGGCGTACAATGAGCAGTTCTTC.